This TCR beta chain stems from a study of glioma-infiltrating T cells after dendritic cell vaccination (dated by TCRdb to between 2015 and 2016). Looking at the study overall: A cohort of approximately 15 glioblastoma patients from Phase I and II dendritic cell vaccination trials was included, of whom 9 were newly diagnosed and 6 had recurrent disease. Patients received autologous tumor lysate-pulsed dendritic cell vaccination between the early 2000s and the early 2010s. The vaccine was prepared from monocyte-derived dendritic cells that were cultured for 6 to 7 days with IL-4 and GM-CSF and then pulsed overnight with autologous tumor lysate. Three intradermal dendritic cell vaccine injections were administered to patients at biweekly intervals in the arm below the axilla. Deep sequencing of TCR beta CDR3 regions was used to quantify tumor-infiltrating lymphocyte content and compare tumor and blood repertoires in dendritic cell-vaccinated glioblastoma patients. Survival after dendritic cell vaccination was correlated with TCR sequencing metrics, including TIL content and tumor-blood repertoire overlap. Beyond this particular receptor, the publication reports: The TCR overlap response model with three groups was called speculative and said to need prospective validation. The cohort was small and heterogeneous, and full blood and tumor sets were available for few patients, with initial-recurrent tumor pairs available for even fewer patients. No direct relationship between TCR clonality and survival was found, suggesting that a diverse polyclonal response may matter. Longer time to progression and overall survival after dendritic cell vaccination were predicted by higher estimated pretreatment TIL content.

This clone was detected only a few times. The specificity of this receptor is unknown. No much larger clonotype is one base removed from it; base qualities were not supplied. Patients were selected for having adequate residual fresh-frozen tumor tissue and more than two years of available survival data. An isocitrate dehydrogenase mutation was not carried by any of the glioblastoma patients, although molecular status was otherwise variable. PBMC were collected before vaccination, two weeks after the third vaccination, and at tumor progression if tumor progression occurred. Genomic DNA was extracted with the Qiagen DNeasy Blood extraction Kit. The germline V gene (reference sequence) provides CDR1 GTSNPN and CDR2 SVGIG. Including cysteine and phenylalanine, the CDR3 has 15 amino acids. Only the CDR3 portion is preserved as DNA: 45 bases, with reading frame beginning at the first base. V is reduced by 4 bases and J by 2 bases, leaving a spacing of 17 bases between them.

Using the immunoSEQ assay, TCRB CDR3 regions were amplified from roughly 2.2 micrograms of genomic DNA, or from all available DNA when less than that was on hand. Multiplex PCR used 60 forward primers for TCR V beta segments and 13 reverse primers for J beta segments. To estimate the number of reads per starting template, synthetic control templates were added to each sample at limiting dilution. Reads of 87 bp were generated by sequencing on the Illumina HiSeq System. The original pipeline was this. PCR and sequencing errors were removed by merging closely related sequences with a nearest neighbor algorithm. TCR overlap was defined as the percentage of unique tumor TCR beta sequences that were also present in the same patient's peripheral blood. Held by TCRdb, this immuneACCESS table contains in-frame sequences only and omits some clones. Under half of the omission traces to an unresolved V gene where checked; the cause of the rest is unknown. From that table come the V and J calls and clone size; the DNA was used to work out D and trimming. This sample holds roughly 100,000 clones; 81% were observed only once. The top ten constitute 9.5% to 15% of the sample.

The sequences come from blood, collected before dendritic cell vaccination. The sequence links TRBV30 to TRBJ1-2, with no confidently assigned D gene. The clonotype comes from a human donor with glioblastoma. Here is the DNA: TGTGCCTGGACTCGAAGTCCGTGGGCCAACTATGGCTACACCTTC. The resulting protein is CAWTRSPWANYGYTF.